Listed here is a single TCR beta chain. PCR employed 60 Vbeta and 13 Jbeta primers. Some clones are missing from TCRdb's copy, which holds only in-frame ones; the method was immunoSEQ multiplex PCR. The sample holds under 130,000 clones. The record originates from a study of cytomegalovirus exposure and HLA in healthy donors. The sample was PBMCs. The sequence was collected from a middle-aged man in good health and CMV-seronegative.

The CDR3 coding sequence is TGTGCCAGCAGCCCTACGAGGTACTATGGCTACACCTTC. As protein: CASSPTRYYGYTF. V usage is TRBV7-2 and J usage is TRBJ1-2; D uncertain. With 5 bases removed from V and 3 bases from J, the gap between germline ends came to 10 bases. The germline V gene encodes CDR1 SGHTA and CDR2 FQGNSA. CDR3 length: 13 residues.